The rows below give T cell receptor beta chains drawn from one sample of a study of blood T cell repertoires in COVID-19. Libraries were prepared by immunoSEQ multiplex PCR; TCRdb keeps only in-frame clonotypes and omits some of them. The sample gives 200,000 to 300,000 clones, around 87% of which show up once; about 3% is in the top ten. The specimen sequenced was peripheral blood. Receptors were obtained from a woman in her 30s who had recovered from COVID-19. The CDR3 runs from the conserved cysteine through the conserved F or W. D genes are given only for firm matches.

j_gene: TRBJ2-3
v_gene: TRBV10-1
d_gene: -
CDR3nt: TGCGCCAGCAATGACGGGGATACGCAGTATTTT
CDR3aa: CASNDGDTQYF

j_gene: TRBJ1-2
v_gene: TRBV20-1
d_gene: -
CDR3nt: TGCAGTGCTAGTGACTCCGGGAGACTCTATGGCTACACCTTC
CDR3aa: CSASDSGRLYGYTF

j_gene: TRBJ2-1
v_gene: TRBV10-1
d_gene: TRBD1
CDR3nt: TGCGCCAGCAGTGAGACCGGGACAGGGGATCATGAGCAGTTCTTC
CDR3aa: CASSETGTGDHEQFF

j_gene: TRBJ2-7
v_gene: TRBV10-3
d_gene: TRBD1
CDR3nt: TGTGCCATCAGTGGGACAGGCGACTCCTACGAGCAGTACTTC
CDR3aa: CAISGTGDSYEQYF

j_gene: TRBJ2-5
v_gene: TRBV4-1
d_gene: -
CDR3nt: TGCGCCAGCAGCCAAGATGGTCAGGGCATCCAAGAGACCCAGTACTTC
CDR3aa: CASSQDGQGIQETQYF

j_gene: TRBJ1-1
v_gene: TRBV24-1
d_gene: -
CDR3nt: TGTGCTAGCATTTCCCCAGTCACCCCTGAAGCTTTCTTT
CDR3aa: CASISPVTPEAFF

j_gene: TRBJ2-2
v_gene: TRBV30
d_gene: -
CDR3nt: TGTGCCTGGAGTCTGGCGGGGGCGGGGCCGAACACCGGGGAGCTGTTTTTT
CDR3aa: CAWSLAGAGPNTGELFF

j_gene: TRBJ2-3
v_gene: TRBV9
d_gene: TRBD2
CDR3nt: TGTGCCAGCAGCGTAGAAGCGGGGGGTTACACAGATACGCAGTATTTT
CDR3aa: CASSVEAGGYTDTQYF

j_gene: TRBJ2-3
v_gene: TRBV9
d_gene: -
CDR3nt: TGTGCCAGCAGCGCCGGACAGAGACCCACAGATACGCAGTATTTT
CDR3aa: CASSAGQRPTDTQYF

j_gene: TRBJ2-1
v_gene: TRBV11-1
d_gene: -
CDR3nt: TGTGCCAGCAGCTTAGGGGGGGGCCCTCCTTTCAATGAGCAGTTCTTC
CDR3aa: CASSLGGGPPFNEQFF

j_gene: TRBJ1-1
v_gene: TRBV7-9
d_gene: TRBD1
CDR3nt: TGTGCCAGCAGCCCCAGGGGGCTGCCTGAAGCTTTCTTT
CDR3aa: CASSPRGLPEAFF

j_gene: TRBJ1-4
v_gene: TRBV6-6
d_gene: TRBD1
CDR3nt: TGTGCCAGCAGGCGAATCCGGGACAGGGGGCGAGGTGAAAAACTGTTTTTT
CDR3aa: CASRRIRDRGRGEKLFF

j_gene: TRBJ2-2
v_gene: TRBV27
d_gene: -
CDR3nt: TGTGCCAGCAGTTCCGGCGGGGCCGGGGAGCTGTTTTTT
CDR3aa: CASSSGGAGELFF

j_gene: TRBJ2-3
v_gene: TRBV10-1
d_gene: TRBD2
CDR3nt: TGCGCCAGCAGTGAGTCGAGGGTCGTCTTAGCGGGGAGCACAGATACGCAGTATTTT
CDR3aa: CASSESRVVLAGSTDTQYF

j_gene: TRBJ1-1
v_gene: TRBV12-3/TRBV12-4
d_gene: TRBD1
CDR3nt: TGTGCCAGCAGTTTGGGACAGGGGACTGAAGCTTTCTTT
CDR3aa: CASSLGQGTEAFF

j_gene: TRBJ1-2
v_gene: TRBV18
d_gene: -
CDR3nt: TGTGCCAGCTCACCATATGAGGCAGGGCTTGGCTACACCTTC
CDR3aa: CASSPYEAGLGYTF